These 10 T cell receptor beta chains were all obtained from the same sample, sequenced in a study of PD-L1 blockade in urothelial cancer. Time point denoted: pretreatment peripheral blood. Clones were sequenced by immunoSEQ multiplex PCR, and TCRdb holds only the in-frame ones, with some missing. The sample holds some 71,000 clones, approximately 83% seen once. Sequenced here: PBMCs, sampled around atezolizumab (anti-PD-L1) treatment. Receptors originate from a man between 60 and 70 years old with urothelial cancer.

This chain joins TRBV14 and TRBJ2-3, with D uncertain. Trimming pared 0 bases from V and 1 base from J, leaving 20 bases between. The CDR3 has 19 residues. CDR1 is SGHDN and CDR2 is FVKESK in the germline V gene. The chain's CDR3 is CASSQDLAVLGWGTDTQYF. CDR3 in DNA: TGTGCCAGCAGCCAAGATCTGGCGGTGTTAGGCTGGGGCACAGATACGCAGTATTTT.

The rearrangement uses TRBV6-5 and TRBJ2-3; TRBD1 matches 11 bases. The J segment lost 6 bases and the V segment lost 5 bases, leaving 7 bases of the junction unmatched. Germline lookup yields CDR1 MNHEY and CDR2 SVGAGI. The CDR3 has 15 residues. The CDR3 loop is CASSRSGQGVDTQYF. The CDR3 nucleotides are TGTGCCAGCAGTCGATCGGGACAGGGGGTTGATACGCAGTATTTT.

The V call is TRBV10-3, the J call TRBJ1-6; D perhaps matches TRBD1 (6 bases). V lost 8 bases to trimming and J lost 8 bases, with 19 bases between them. The CDR3 contains 15 residues. Per germline, CDR1 ENHRY and CDR2 SYGVKD. The CDR3: CAIGLNRVGDSPLHF. CDR3 nucleotides: TGTGCCATCGGGTTAAACAGGGTCGGCGATTCACCCCTCCACTTT.

The chain couples TRBV7-3 to TRBJ2-1, with 9 positions matching TRBD1. Germline V gene lookup returns CDR1 SGHTA and CDR2 FQGTGA. V was pared by 0 bases and J by 9 bases, with 6 bases of the junction left unmatched. The CDR3 totals 15 residues. CDR3 DNA: TGTGCCAGCAGCTTAACGGGGGACAGGGAGGTTGAGCAGTTCTTC. It codes for CASSLTGDREVEQFF.

The V gene is TRBV7-2, the J gene TRBJ2-5; 8 nucleotides align to TRBD1. Per the germline V gene, CDR1 is SGHTA and CDR2 is FQGNSA. The J segment lost 3 bases and the V segment lost 3 bases, leaving 3 bases of the junction unmatched. The CDR3 is 14 residues long. The CDR3 region has the DNA TGTGCCAGCAGCTTGACAGGGGCCAAAGAGACCCAGTACTTC. Translating gives CASSLTGAKETQYF.

The rearrangement joins TRBV30 to TRBJ2-5; the D is unclear. This CDR3 is 12 amino acids long. Germline CDR1 is GTSNPN and CDR2 is SVGIG (reference sequence). Trimming took off 3 bases at V and 0 bases at J, with 5 bases between the two ends. CDR3 sequence reads: CAWRNYQETQYF. The CDR3 region has the DNA TGTGCCTGGAGGAACTACCAAGAGACCCAGTACTTC.

This clone has a single count. The chain couples TRBV7-3 to TRBJ2-3; TRBD2 agrees at 7 bases. The V gene end was trimmed by 1 base and the J gene end by 2 bases; junction bases not matched to a gene: 6. The germline CDR1 and CDR2 sequences are SGHTA and FQGTGA. The CDR3 sequence is 16 residues long. In DNA, the CDR3 is TGTGCCAGCAGCTTAAACCCCGGGGGGTACACAGATACGCAGTATTTT. It is translated as CASSLNPGGYTDTQYF.

The CDR3 spells CASSASASGPGELFF. CDR3 bases: TGTGCCAGCAGCGCGTCTGCTAGCGGTCCCGGGGAGCTGTTTTTT. The chain employs TRBV9 and TRBJ2-2; 7 bases are a match to TRBD2. This CDR3 is 15 amino acids long. Per the germline V gene, CDR1 is SGDLS and CDR2 is YYNGEE. V lost 3 bases, J lost 6 bases, and 8 bases stayed unmatched.

The chain couples TRBV7-3 to TRBJ2-2, with D possibly TRBD2 on 5 matching bases. V lost 2 bases and J lost 6, with 7 bases in between. Germline V gene lookup returns CDR1 SGHTA and CDR2 FQGTGA. The CDR3 totals 13 residues. This CDR3 is CASSLLSAGELFF. The CDR3, as DNA: TGTGCCAGCAGCTTACTTAGCGCCGGGGAGCTGTTTTTT.

This chain links TRBV11-2 with TRBJ2-5; tentatively, D is TRBD2 (5 bases). CDR1 is SGHAT, CDR2 FQNNGV, per germline. V lost 2 bases, J lost 2 bases, and 6 bases lay in between. The length of the CDR3 is 13 residues. CDR3 DNA sequence: TGTGCCAGCAGCTTATCGGGACAAGAGACCCAGTACTTC. Translated: CASSLSGQETQYF.